These 19 T cell receptor beta chains were sequenced from one sample in a study of shared clonotypes between healthy human individuals. The data were produced by immunoSEQ multiplex PCR, yet TCRdb's version contains in-frame clones alone and is incomplete. The repertoire holds about 1.1 million clones, with about 84% as singletons. Sequencing was done on a sample of memory CD4+ T cells from PBMCs. Subset noted: CD45RA-negative fraction. The receptor source for this set is a man aged 18 to 29 in good health. Some clones in this sample may be carry-over from other donors' samples.

The V call is TRBV25-1, the J call TRBJ2-7; 12 bases line up with TRBD1. The CDR3 is 15 residues long. Germline V gene data show CDR1 as MGHDK and CDR2 as SYGVNS. The V segment lost 0 bases and the J segment 5 bases; nucleotides outside the gene matches: 2. This chain's CDR3 is CASSEYGTGGHEQYF. CDR3 in DNA: TGTGCCAGCAGTGAATACGGGACAGGGGGCCACGAGCAGTACTTC.

The chain carries TRBV28 and TRBJ2-3, with 11 positions matching TRBD2. The trim removed 5 bases at V and 6 bases at J, leaving 4 bases unmatched. The CDR3 length is 14 residues. Germline CDR1 is MDHEN and CDR2 is SYDVKM. The CDR3 sequence: CASSLAGGKDTQYF. In DNA, the CDR3 is TGTGCCAGCAGTCTAGCGGGAGGCAAGGATACGCAGTATTTT.

This clone was detected a few times. The CDR3 spells CASTPMTANTEAFF. The CDR3 nucleotides read TGTGCCAGCACCCCAATGACAGCGAACACTGAAGCTTTCTTT. The V and J genes are TRBV9 and TRBJ1-1, with D possibly matching TRBD1 (5 bases). The CDR3 runs to 14 residues. Trimming shortened V by 6 bases and J by 1 base, and 13 bases separated the two germline ends. Germline V gene lookup returns CDR1 SGDLS and CDR2 YYNGEE.

This sequence joins TRBV5-1 and TRBJ2-7; maybe TRBD2 (5 bases). The CDR3 is made up of 14 amino acids. From germline, CDR1 is SGHRS and CDR2 YFSETQ. Trimming took off 0 bases at V and 6 bases at J, with 13 bases between the two ends. CDR3 DNA sequence: TGCGCCAGCAGCTTGGCCGGACTCGTTAGCGAGCAGTACTTC. Amino acids: CASSLAGLVSEQYF.

Regarding this clone: A much bigger clone sits one base away, suggesting this may be a read error. This same CDR3 is encoded by further DNA sequences in the sample. The chain employs TRBV5-1 and TRBJ1-1, with a possible D match to TRBD1 (5 bases). The CDR3 runs 13 residues. Germline CDR1 SGHRS, CDR2 YFSETQ. V lost 2 bases and J 1 base, leaving 6 bases between the germline ends. CDR3 bases: TGCGCCAGCAGCTTAGACAGGAACACTGAAGCTTTCTTT. Its translation is CASSLDRNTEAFF. The variable domain in full, with the rest retrieved from reference TRBV5-1 and TRBJ1-1, is KAGVTQTPRYLIKTRGQQVTLSCSPISGHRSVSWYQQTPGQGLQFLFEYFSETQRNKGNFPGRFSGRQFSNSRSEMNVSTLELGDSALYLCASSLDRNTEAFFGQGTRLTVV.

The table lists this clone with a few counts. The chain combines TRBV7-8 with TRBJ1-3, with D possibly being TRBD1 (6 bases). The V end was cut by 1 base, the J end by 7 bases, with 14 bases between. Germline V gives CDR1 SGHVS, CDR2 FQNEAQ. The CDR3 covers 15 residues. CDR3 protein: CASSLEAGARNTIYF. CDR3 DNA sequence: TGTGCCAGCAGCTTAGAGGCAGGGGCGAGGAACACCATATATTTT.

This rearrangement joins TRBV2 to TRBJ2-7; 13 bases are a match to TRBD2. V trimming: 7 bases; J trimming: 5 bases; junction bases outside the gene matches: 11. The CDR3 loop spans 16 amino acids. Germline CDR1 SNHLY, CDR2 FYNNEI. CDR3 sequence: CASTRTLAGGWDEQYF. In DNA form, the CDR3 reads TGTGCCAGCACCCGAACACTAGCGGGAGGGTGGGACGAGCAGTACTTC.

The chain joins TRBV5-1 to TRBJ2-1; D perhaps matches TRBD1 (5 bases). The CDR3 is 14 residues long. Trimming took off 2 bases at V and 6 bases at J, with 12 bases between the two ends. Germline V gives CDR1 SGHRS, CDR2 YFSETQ. The CDR3 region has the DNA TGCGCCAGCAGCTTACCAGGGCGATCCAATGAGCAGTTCTTC. It translates to CASSLPGRSNEQFF.

This sequence joins TRBV6-1 and TRBJ2-2; D tentatively fits TRBD1 or TRBD2 (5 bases each). CDR1 MNHNS and CDR2 SASEGT come from the germline V gene. The V end was cut by 6 bases, the J end by 4 bases, with 15 bases between. CDR3 length: 15 residues. The CDR3 region has the DNA TGTGCCAGCAGAGCCGGGACGGTTACCACCGGGGAGCTGTTTTTT. This encodes CASRAGTVTTGELFF.

This rearrangement joins TRBV9 to TRBJ2-2; D ambiguous. V lost 4 bases and J lost 5, with 12 bases in between. There are 14 residues in the CDR3. CDR1 and CDR2 (germline): SGDLS, YYNGEE. Here the CDR3 DNA reads TGTGCCAGCAGCCCTGAAGTCAATACCGGGGAGCTGTTTTTT. Amino acid sequence: CASSPEVNTGELFF.

The chain has TRBV27 and TRBJ2-1; D is undetermined. The CDR3 consists of 12 residues. Germline CDR1 MNHEY, CDR2 SMNVEV (reference sequence). Trimming stripped 1 base from V and 9 bases from J, with 7 bases between. CDR3 residues: CASSLLNSEQFF. The CDR3 DNA reads TGTGCCAGCAGTTTATTAAATAGTGAGCAGTTCTTC.

This clone occurred a few times. The rearrangement uses TRBV2 and TRBJ2-7; D gene ambiguous. CDR3 length equals 11 residues. V shed 3 bases and J shed 7 bases, with 7 bases lying between them. Germline CDR1 SNHLY, CDR2 FYNNEI. The CDR3 sequence: CASSEVWEQYF. The DNA of the CDR3 is TGTGCCAGCAGTGAGGTGTGGGAGCAGTACTTC.

V gene TRBV7-8 combines with J gene TRBJ1-2; a possible D gene is TRBD1 (5 bases). The CDR3 consists of 15 residues. The germline gives CDR1 SGHVS, CDR2 FQNEAQ. Trimming shortened V by 5 bases and J by 8 bases, and 21 bases separated the two germline ends. CDR3 sequence (DNA): TGTGCCAGCAGCGGTAGCCCTTCCGGGACTCGAGGCTACACCTTC. It yields the protein CASSGSPSGTRGYTF.

The chain couples TRBV21-1 to TRBJ2-5. TRBV21-1 is described as a pseudogene. The length of the CDR3 is 11 residues. The CDR3 reads CASSKTETQYF. CDR3 DNA: TGTGCCAGCAGCAAAACAGAGACCCAGTACTTC.

The rearrangement links TRBV27 to TRBJ2-7; no firm D call. CDR1 is MNHEY and CDR2 is SMNVEV in the germline V gene (reference sequence). The CDR3 spans 11 residues. Trimming removed 4 bases at V and 3 bases at J, with 4 bases between. DNA of the CDR3: TGTGCCAGCAGTTCAATCTACGAGCAGTACTTC. Translation: CASSSIYEQYF.

The chain uses TRBV2 and TRBJ2-4, with D perhaps matching TRBD2 (5 bases). The CDR3 is 14 amino acids. V was trimmed by 3 bases and J by 3 bases, leaving 9 bases between them. The germline CDR1 and CDR2 sequences are SNHLY and FYNNEI. The CDR3 loop is CASSEDRGKNIQYF. Written as DNA, the CDR3 is TGTGCCAGCAGTGAGGACCGGGGCAAAAACATTCAGTACTTC.

J is TRBJ2-3 and V is TRBV5-1; D is tentatively TRBD1 or TRBD2 (5 bases each). This CDR3 is built from 12 residues. Trimming removed 6 bases from V and 3 bases from J, with 8 bases in between. The germline V gene has CDR1 SGHRS and CDR2 YFSETQ. CDR3 loop: CASTWGTDTQYF. CDR3 DNA sequence: TGCGCCAGCACCTGGGGGACAGATACGCAGTATTTT.

J is TRBJ2-3 and V is TRBV30; 7 nucleotides align to TRBD2. The CDR3 sequence is 15 residues long. V trimming: 4 bases; J trimming: 4 bases; junction bases outside the gene matches: 11. The germline V gene encodes CDR1 GTSNPN and CDR2 SVGIG (reference sequence). The CDR3 DNA reads as TGTGCCTGGAACCCGGGGGGTAGTCTTCCAGATACGCAGTATTTT. Amino acids: CAWNPGGSLPDTQYF. Full variable domain (remainder filled in from reference TRBV30 and TRBJ2-3): SQTIHQWPATLVQPVGSPLSLECTVEGTSNPNLYWYRQAAGRGLQLLFYSVGIGQISSEVPQNLSASRPQDRQFILSSKKLLLSDSGFYLCAWNPGGSLPDTQYFGPGTRLTVL.

This chain connects TRBV7-2 to TRBJ2-7, with TRBD1 identical over 7 bases. V lost 4 bases, J lost 2 bases, and 8 bases stayed unmatched. This CDR3 region has 15 residues. Per the germline V gene, CDR1 is SGHTA and CDR2 is FQGNSA. In nucleotides, the CDR3 is TGTGCCAGCAGCTCACAGGGGCTCATACCCTACGAGCAGTACTTC. As protein: CASSSQGLIPYEQYF.